This TCR beta chain was retrieved from a study of T cell repertoires and leukemia-associated antigens (dated by TCRdb to between 2018 and 2020). As for the study more broadly: Per sample, about 5.1 to 6.6 million read pairs and roughly 3 to 5.0 million effective reads were obtained, for about 15 million effective reads in total. In vitro peptide stimulation of healthy T cells was used with the aim of identifying the antigen recognized by a TCR Vbeta21 clone previously found in CML patients. Broad study findings and their caveats: The four groups showed no significant differences in numbers of Vbeta genes (about 60), Jbeta genes (around 15), VDJ rearrangements, or unique CDR3s. Antigen specificity and function of the expanded clones were not tested directly and required further investigation.

Taken from cysteine to phenylalanine, the CDR3 has 14 residues. The kept DNA is CDR3 alone, 42 bases in frame from the first base. CDR1 and CDR2, per the germline V gene, are SGHTA and FQGTGA. Concerning this clonotype: Its antigen has not been determined. Germline and junction disagree at one end, which may indicate a read error.

Total RNA was extracted from the cultured T cells using TRIzol reagent. TCRbeta libraries were amplified from RNA using 5' rapid amplification of cDNA ends (5'RACE). Before sequencing, library concentration and integrity were assessed using Qubit, an Agilent instrument, and quantitative PCR. A commercial service provider sequenced the qualified libraries on Illumina HiSeq or MiSeq. On the authors' methods: TCR sequences in each sample were identified with MiXCR version 1.8.2. Qualified clones required a CDR3 longer than four amino acids, an in-frame nucleotide length, and no stop codon. A read containing the complete CDR3 structure was defined as an effective read. Expanded clones were validated by RT-PCR with 24 Vbeta primers, GeneScan spectratyping, and Sanger sequencing. TCRdb handled the public reads itself, with Q25 trimming in fastp and clone calling in MiXCR, and kept productive beta chains. Each entry merges the rows of one CDR3 protein and shows their most common DNA and genes. Here the V and J calls rest on TCRdb's processing, not on the authors' analysis. The sample table contains 9,500 to 15,000 distinct CDR3 sequences; only one count was recorded for under 50% of them. 33% of the sample is in the top ten clones.

As a first step, CD3+ T cells were rested overnight at approximately 2.3 million cells/mL in RPMI 1640 lacking fetal bovine serum. Following the manufacturer's instructions, MACS immunomagnetic beads were used to pull CD3+ T cells out of the PBMCs. The origin of this receptor is a female donor in good health. Sequenced material: CD3+ T cells sorted from blood and cultured. The V gene is TRBV7-3 and the J gene is TRBJ1-2, and TRBD1 may be the D gene, going by 5 matching bases. The CDR3 region reads CASSLEGWDHGHTF. The DNA sequence is given as TGTGCCAGCAGCTTGGAGGGGTGGGATCATGGCCACACCTTC.